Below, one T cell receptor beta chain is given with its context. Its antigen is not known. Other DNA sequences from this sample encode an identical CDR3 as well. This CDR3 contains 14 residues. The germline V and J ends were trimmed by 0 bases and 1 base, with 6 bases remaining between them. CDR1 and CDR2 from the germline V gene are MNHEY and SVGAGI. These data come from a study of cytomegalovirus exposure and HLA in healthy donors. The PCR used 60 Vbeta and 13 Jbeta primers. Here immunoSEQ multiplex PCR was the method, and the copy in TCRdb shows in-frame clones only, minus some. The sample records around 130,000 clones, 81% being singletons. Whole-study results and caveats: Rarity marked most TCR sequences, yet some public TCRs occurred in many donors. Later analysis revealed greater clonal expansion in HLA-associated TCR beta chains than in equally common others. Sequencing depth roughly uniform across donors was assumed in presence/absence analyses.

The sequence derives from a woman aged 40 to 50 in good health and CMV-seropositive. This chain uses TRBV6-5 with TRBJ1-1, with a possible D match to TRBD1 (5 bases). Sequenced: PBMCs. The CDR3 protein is CASSYSGGNTEAFF. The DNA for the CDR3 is TGTGCCAGCAGTTACTCCGGGGGGAACACTGAAGCTTTCTTT.